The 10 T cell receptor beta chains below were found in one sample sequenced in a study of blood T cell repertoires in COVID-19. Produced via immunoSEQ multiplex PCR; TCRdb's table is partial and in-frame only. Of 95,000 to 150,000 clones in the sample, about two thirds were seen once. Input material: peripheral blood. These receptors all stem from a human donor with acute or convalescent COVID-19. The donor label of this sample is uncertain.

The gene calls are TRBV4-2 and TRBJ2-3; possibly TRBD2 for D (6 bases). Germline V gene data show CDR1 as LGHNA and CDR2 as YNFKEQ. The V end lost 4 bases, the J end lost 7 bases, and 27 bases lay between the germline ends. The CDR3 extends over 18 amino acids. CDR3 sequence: CASSRQIRAGGDTYTQYF. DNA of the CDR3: TGTGCCAGCAGCCGGCAAATCAGAGCCGGCGGGGATACATATACGCAGTATTTT.

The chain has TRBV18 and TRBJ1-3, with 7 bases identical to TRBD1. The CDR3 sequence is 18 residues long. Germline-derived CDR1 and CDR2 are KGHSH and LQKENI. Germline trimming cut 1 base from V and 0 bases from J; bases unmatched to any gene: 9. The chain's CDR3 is CASSPLTRGGNSGNTIYF. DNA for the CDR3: TGTGCCAGCTCACCACTAACAAGAGGGGGCAACTCTGGAAACACCATATATTTT.

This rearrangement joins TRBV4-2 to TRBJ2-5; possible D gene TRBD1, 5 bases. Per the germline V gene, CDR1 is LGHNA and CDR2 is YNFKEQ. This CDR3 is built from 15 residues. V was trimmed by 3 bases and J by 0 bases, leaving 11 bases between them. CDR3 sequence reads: CASSQETDNQETQYF. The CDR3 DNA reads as TGTGCCAGCAGCCAGGAGACAGATAACCAAGAGACCCAGTACTTC.

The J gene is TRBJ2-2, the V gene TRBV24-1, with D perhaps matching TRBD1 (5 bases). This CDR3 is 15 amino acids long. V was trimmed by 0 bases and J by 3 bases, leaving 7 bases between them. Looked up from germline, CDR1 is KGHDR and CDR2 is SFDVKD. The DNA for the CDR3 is TGTGCCACCAGTGATTTGTTCAGGGACACCGGGGAGCTGTTTTTT. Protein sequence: CATSDLFRDTGELFF.

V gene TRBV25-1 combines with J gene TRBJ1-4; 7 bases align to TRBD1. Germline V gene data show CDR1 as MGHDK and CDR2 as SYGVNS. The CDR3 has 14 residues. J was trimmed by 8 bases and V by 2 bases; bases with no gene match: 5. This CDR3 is CASSEIRDSEKLFF. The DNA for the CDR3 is TGTGCCAGCAGTGAAATCCGGGACAGCGAAAAACTGTTTTTT. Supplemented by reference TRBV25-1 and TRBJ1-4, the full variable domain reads EADIYQTPRYLVIGTGKKITLECSQTMGHDKMYWYQQDPGMELHLIHYSYGVNSTEKGDLSSESTVSRIRTEHFPLTLESARPSHTSQYLCASSEIRDSEKLFFGSGTQLSVL.

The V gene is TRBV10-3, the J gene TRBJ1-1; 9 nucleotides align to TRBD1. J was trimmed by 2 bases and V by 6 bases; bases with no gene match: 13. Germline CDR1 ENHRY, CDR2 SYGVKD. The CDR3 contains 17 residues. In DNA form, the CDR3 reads TGTGCCATCAGGGATCCGGGACAGGGAGTGGAAAACACTGAAGCTTTCTTT. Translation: CAIRDPGQGVENTEAFF.

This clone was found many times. The CDR3 DNA is TGTGCCAGCAGCCTTCCAGGGGTTCAGCCCCAGCATTTT. It yields the protein CASSLPGVQPQHF. The rearrangement uses TRBV7-9 and TRBJ1-5; D is possibly TRBD1 (6 bases). CDR1 and CDR2 from the germline V gene are SEHNR and FQNEAQ (reference sequence). V shed 5 bases and J shed 6 bases, with 11 bases lying between them. This CDR3 contains 13 residues.

The CDR3 sequence is CASRLQGTSGNTIYF. The CDR3 nucleotides read TGTGCCAGTCGACTACAGGGTACTTCTGGAAACACCATATATTTT. J is TRBJ1-3 and V is TRBV2; the D gene is possibly TRBD1 (6 bases). The CDR3 has 15 amino acids. The V gene's germline CDR1 is SNHLY and CDR2 FYNNEI. V was cut by 9 bases and J by 1 base, with 16 bases left in between.

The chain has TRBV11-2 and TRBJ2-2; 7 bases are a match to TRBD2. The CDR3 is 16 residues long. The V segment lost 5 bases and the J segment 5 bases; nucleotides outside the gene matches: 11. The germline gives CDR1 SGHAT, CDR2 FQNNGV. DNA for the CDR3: TGTGCCAGCAGCCGTCCGCCGGGGGGTCGAACCGGGGAGCTGTTTTTT. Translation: CASSRPPGGRTGELFF.

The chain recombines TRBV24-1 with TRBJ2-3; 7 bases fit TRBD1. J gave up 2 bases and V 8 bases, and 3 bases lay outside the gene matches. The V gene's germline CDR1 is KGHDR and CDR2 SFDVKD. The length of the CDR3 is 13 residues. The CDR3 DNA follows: TGTGCCACCATGGGACAGAACACAGATACGCAGTATTTT. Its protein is CATMGQNTDTQYF.